This T cell receptor beta chain was found in a study of spatial heterogeneity in lung cancer. Study background: For tumor regions, TCR transcript counts showed a strong correlation with a T cell module score derived from matched bulk RNA-seq. Regarding the study as a whole: Within tumors, counts of expanded alpha and beta TCRs tracked tumor mutation counts. Beta chains had 13% to 15% coverage of tumor T cells, and alpha chains had 6% to 7.5%.

All TCR cDNA molecules were individually tagged with a unique molecular identifier. Using its own MiXCR run on the 5' RACE reads, TCRdb lists one record per CDR3 protein. The data contain over 15,000 distinct CDR3 sequences, 6% to 7.5% of them singletons. Time point described: sample taken at primary tumor resection. Sequencing covered unsorted whole RNA taken from tumor, nontumor lung or frozen PBMC. This clonotype was counted at least ten times. The antigen is unknown. V was clipped by 2 bases and J by 0 bases, with 14 bases between them. The germline CDR1 and CDR2 sequences are LGHNA and YSLEER. The CDR3 spans 17 residues.

This sample comprised lung tumor tissue, obtained at surgery. The TCR comes from a female donor with early-stage non-small cell lung cancer. The rearrangement uses TRBV4-3 and TRBJ2-1; D perhaps matches TRBD2 (6 bases). CDR3 in amino acids: CASSQTPRGSSYNEQFF. The DNA for the CDR3 is TGCGCCAGCAGCCAAACGCCCCGGGGGAGCTCCTACAATGAGCAGTTCTTC.